One and the same sample provided the 24 T cell receptor beta chains below, sequenced in a study of technical replicates of blood from a handful of donors. Measured with immunoSEQ multiplex PCR; TCRdb has only the in-frame clones, and not every one. The table records around 86,000 clones, around 96% of them present only once. Sequences were obtained from T cells isolated from PBMCs. The receptors stem from a human donor in good health.

The genes are TRBV10-3 and TRBJ2-1, with 10 bases matching TRBD2. The germline V gene encodes CDR1 ENHRY and CDR2 SYGVKD. V was pared by 11 bases and J by 12 bases, with 13 bases of the junction left unmatched. The CDR3 totals 13 residues. The CDR3, as DNA: TGTGCCTTAGGACTAGCGGACGGGGGGGGGCAGTTCTTC. It encodes CALGLADGGGQFF.

This chain uses TRBV28 with TRBJ2-7; 8 bases are shared with TRBD1. CDR1 and CDR2 from the germline V gene are MDHEN and SYDVKM. V gave up 4 bases and J gave up 4 bases; unmatched junction bases: 9. This CDR3 has 15 amino acids. Written as DNA, the CDR3 is TGTGCCAGCAGTTCCTCGGGACAGGAATTTTACGAGCAGTACTTC. It is translated as CASSSSGQEFYEQYF. Full variable domain (outside the CDR3, taken from reference TRBV28 and TRBJ2-7): DVKVTQSSRYLVKRTGEKVFLECVQDMDHENMFWYRQDPGLGLRLIYFSYDVKMKEKGDIPEGYSVSREKKERFSLILESASTNQTSMYLCASSSSGQEFYEQYFGPGTRLTVT.

The gene calls are TRBV29-1 and TRBJ1-1, with D unresolved. Germline V lookup: CDR1 SQVTM, CDR2 ANQGSEA. Trimming left V 4 bases short and J 1 base short, with 7 bases between. There are 12 residues in the CDR3. Written as DNA, the CDR3 is TGCAGCGTTGTTGGCAGGAACACTGAAGCTTTCTTT. Translated, it gives CSVVGRNTEAFF.

In this sample, this clone turned up once. The J gene is TRBJ1-1, the V gene TRBV5-4; no clear D gene. CDR3 length: 15 residues. Per germline, CDR1 SGHNT and CDR2 YYREEE (reference sequence). Trimming shortened V by 4 bases and J by 0 bases, and 13 bases separated the two germline ends. CDR3 DNA: TGTGCCAGCAGCCCATACCTCGGGGTGAACACTGAAGCTTTCTTT. It specifies CASSPYLGVNTEAFF.

This clone was picked up one time. This rearrangement joins TRBV4-2 to TRBJ1-2; 7 bases are shared with TRBD1. V lost 4 bases, J lost 4 bases, and 9 bases stayed unmatched. Germline assignment: CDR1 LGHNA and CDR2 YNFKEQ. This CDR3 contains 15 residues. CDR3 protein: CASSRERDSFYGYTF. CDR3 sequence (DNA): TGTGCCAGCAGCCGAGAACGGGACAGCTTCTATGGCTACACCTTC.

The V call is TRBV5-1, the J call TRBJ2-7; perhaps TRBD1 as D (6 bases). Germline loops: CDR1 SGHRS, CDR2 YFSETQ. V lost 0 bases, J lost 5 bases, and 12 bases lay in between. There are 14 residues in the CDR3. CDR3 DNA sequence: TGCGCCAGCAGCTTGGGACAGGCCTGGGACGAGCAGTACTTC. Its translation: CASSLGQAWDEQYF.

V usage is TRBV13 and J usage is TRBJ1-1; possibly TRBD1 for D (5 bases). The length of the CDR3 is 15 residues. The germline CDR1 and CDR2 sequences are PRHDT and FYEKMQ (reference sequence). V was trimmed by 4 bases and J by 1 base, leaving 13 bases between them. The CDR3 region is CASSSTGGSNTEAFF. In DNA form, the CDR3 reads TGTGCCAGCAGCTCGACCGGGGGGTCGAACACTGAAGCTTTCTTT.

The genes are TRBV30 and TRBJ2-5; TRBD1 matches 10 bases. The V gene end was trimmed by 1 base and the J gene end by 5 bases; junction bases not matched to a gene: 4. This CDR3 comprises 14 residues. Germline V lookup: CDR1 GTSNPN, CDR2 SVGIG (reference sequence). This CDR3 is CAWSATGGRETQYF. CDR3 DNA sequence: TGTGCCTGGAGTGCGACAGGGGGCCGGGAGACCCAGTACTTC.

The gene calls are TRBV28 and TRBJ1-1; maybe TRBD1 (5 bases). Between the trimmed V and J ends, which lost 4 bases and 5 bases, there was a span of 11 bases. Germline CDR1 and CDR2: MDHEN and SYDVKM. This CDR3 comprises 13 residues. DNA of the CDR3: TGTGCCAGCAGTTCCGGGGGGAGTACTGAAGCTTTCTTT. This translates into CASSSGGSTEAFF.

V and J are TRBV29-1 and TRBJ2-1; D not resolved. Germline CDR1 is SQVTM and CDR2 is ANQGSEA. This CDR3 spans 11 amino acids. The V gene lost 3 bases and the J gene lost 6 bases, with 6 bases spanning the gap. The CDR3 DNA is TGCAGCGTTGAGAGGATCAATGAGCAGTTCTTC. Protein: CSVERINEQFF.

The V call is TRBV5-1, the J call TRBJ2-2; 7 bases line up with TRBD2. The J segment lost 1 base and the V segment lost 5 bases, leaving 5 bases of the junction unmatched. Germline V lookup: CDR1 SGHRS, CDR2 YFSETQ. The CDR3 spans 15 residues. CDR3 region: CASRSGTKNTGELFF. CDR3 DNA: TGCGCCAGCAGGTCCGGGACTAAGAACACCGGGGAGCTGTTTTTT.

This sequence joins TRBV5-1 and TRBJ1-5, with TRBD1 identical over 9 bases. The V segment lost 2 bases and the J segment 2 bases; nucleotides outside the gene matches: 8. This CDR3 comprises 17 residues. Germline CDR1 is SGHRS and CDR2 is YFSETQ. Here the CDR3 reads CASSFGPDRGGNQPQHF. For the CDR3, the DNA is TGCGCCAGCAGCTTTGGGCCGGACAGGGGTGGCAATCAGCCCCAGCATTTT.

The rearrangement links TRBV14 to TRBJ1-2; tentatively, D is TRBD1 (6 bases). Trimming shortened V by 1 base and J by 8 bases, and 11 bases separated the two germline ends. This CDR3 spans 13 amino acids. Germline V gene sequence: CDR1 SGHDN, CDR2 FVKESK. DNA for the CDR3: TGTGCCAGCAGCCAAGTAACAGGGCAGGGCTACACCTTC. Protein sequence: CASSQVTGQGYTF.

This chain connects TRBV10-1 to TRBJ2-7; TRBD1 aligns across 7 bases. The V gene's germline CDR1 is WNHNN and CDR2 SYGVQD (reference sequence). The CDR3 sequence is 13 residues long. Trimming at V came to 8 bases and at J to 2 bases, leaving 6 bases not matched to a gene. This chain's CDR3 is CASGRQGTYEQYF. DNA for the CDR3: TGCGCCAGCGGACGACAGGGAACCTACGAGCAGTACTTC.

This chain links TRBV5-1 with TRBJ2-3; D remains unclear. The germline V and J ends were trimmed by 0 bases and 5 bases, with 4 bases remaining between them. CDR3 length: 12 residues. Germline-derived CDR1 and CDR2 are SGHRS and YFSETQ. CDR3 in amino acids: CASSLGGDTQYF. The CDR3 DNA follows: TGCGCCAGCAGCTTGGGAGGAGATACGCAGTATTTT.

The chain recombines TRBV4-2 with TRBJ1-5; TRBD1 matches 10 bases. Germline assignment: CDR1 LGHNA and CDR2 YNFKEQ. The CDR3 is 15 amino acids. V was clipped by 1 base and J by 9 bases; unmatched bases: 6. In nucleotides, the CDR3 is TGTGCCAGCAGCCAAGCCGGGACAGGGGATCGGCCCCAGCATTTT. It encodes CASSQAGTGDRPQHF.

The V call is TRBV4-1, the J call TRBJ1-3; D may be TRBD1 (5 bases). The V end was cut by 0 bases, the J end by 3 bases, with 9 bases between. In germline, CDR1 is MGHRA, CDR2 YSYEKL. CDR3 length: 15 amino acids. CDR3 sequence: CASSQDPRDGNTIYF. CDR3 nucleotides: TGCGCCAGCAGCCAAGATCCCAGGGATGGAAACACCATATATTTT.

The chain links TRBV30 to TRBJ2-5; maybe TRBD1 (6 bases). The CDR3 is 16 residues long. Germline assignment: CDR1 GTSNPN and CDR2 SVGIG (reference sequence). V dropped 5 bases and J dropped 2 bases, with 21 bases sitting between them. This CDR3 reads CAWAYLGNGQQETQYF. In DNA, the CDR3 is TGTGCCTGGGCCTATTTGGGGAACGGACAGCAAGAGACCCAGTACTTC.

The chain has TRBV4-1 and TRBJ2-7; D is perhaps TRBD2 (6 bases). This CDR3 has 16 residues. Trimming took 1 base from V and 6 from J, leaving 19 bases between them. CDR1 and CDR2 from the germline V gene are MGHRA and YSYEKL. In DNA, the CDR3 is TGCGCCAGCAGCCAAGGCCCTCTGCGGGGTGCCGGCGAGCAGTACTTC. This gives the protein CASSQGPLRGAGEQYF.

The rearrangement links TRBV11-2 to TRBJ2-5, with TRBD2 matching 10 bases. This CDR3 spans 15 amino acids. Germline V CDR1 and CDR2: SGHAT, FQNNGV. The J segment lost 5 bases and the V segment lost 1 base, leaving 4 bases of the junction unmatched. Here the CDR3 DNA reads TGTGCCAGCAGCTTAGCTAGCGGGAGAGGGGAGACCCAGTACTTC. Amino acids: CASSLASGRGETQYF.

The V and J genes are TRBV30 and TRBJ2-3, with D perhaps TRBD2 (5 bases). Trimming took 1 base from V and 0 from J, leaving 17 bases between them. The CDR3 sequence is 17 residues long. From germline, CDR1 is GTSNPN and CDR2 SVGIG (reference sequence). Written as DNA, the CDR3 is TGTGCCTGGAGTGAAGCCCTGAGGCGGACTAGCACAGATACGCAGTATTTT. Translated, it gives CAWSEALRRTSTDTQYF.

The chain joins TRBV7-9 to TRBJ1-2; D ambiguous. Trimming stripped 5 bases from V and 6 bases from J, with 16 bases between. CDR3 length equals 14 residues. Looked up from germline, CDR1 is SEHNR and CDR2 is FQNEAQ (reference sequence). The CDR3 loop reads CASSPSKFPDGYTF. For the CDR3, the DNA is TGTGCCAGCAGCCCATCAAAGTTCCCGGATGGCTACACCTTC.

The chain links TRBV19 to TRBJ2-1, with TRBD1 matching over 12 bases. J was trimmed by 8 bases and V by 5 bases; bases with no gene match: 7. This CDR3 region has 15 residues. CDR1 and CDR2 from the germline V gene are LNHDA and SQIVND (reference sequence). CDR3 amino acids: CASSSGTGGWYEQFF. CDR3 DNA sequence: TGTGCCAGTAGTTCCGGGACAGGGGGCTGGTATGAGCAGTTCTTC.

This clone turned up a few times. The chain uses TRBV9 and TRBJ1-2; a possible D gene is TRBD1 (5 bases). V dropped 0 bases and J dropped 2 bases, with 11 bases sitting between them. The CDR3 is 15 amino acids. Germline CDR1 and CDR2: SGDLS and YYNGEE. The DNA of the CDR3 is TGTGCCAGCAGCGTAGGGGCCAGGGTAAACTATGGCTACACCTTC. Translated, it gives CASSVGARVNYGYTF.